Each of the 7 T cell receptor beta chains below was sequenced from the same sample in a study of CD8+ T cells in alopecia areata. It was cDNA, reverse transcribed from extracted RNA, that served as the sequencing template. Sequenced by immunoSEQ multiplex PCR; TCRdb stores in-frame clones only, minus some. The sample holds about 140,000 clones; 45% to 60% are singletons and the top ten take less than 1%. Here the sequenced sample was CD4+ T cells sorted from blood, taken at week 0. The source of these receptors is a human donor with alopecia areata.

This chain connects TRBV29-1 to TRBJ2-1; D gene unclear. CDR1 is SQVTM, CDR2 ANQGSEA, per germline. The CDR3 has 10 amino acids. As DNA, the CDR3 is TGCAGAGCCAATTACAATGAGCAGTTCTTC. Protein sequence: CRANYNEQFF.

The V gene is TRBV29-1, the J gene TRBJ2-1, with TRBD2 matching over 10 bases. CDR1 is SQVTM and CDR2 is ANQGSEA in the germline V gene. J lost 7 bases, V lost 6 bases, and 12 bases had no gene match. The CDR3 runs to 15 residues. CDR3 bases: TGCAGCGTCGGGACTGCTAGCGGGAGTTTGAATGAGCAGTTCTTC. This encodes CSVGTASGSLNEQFF.

The gene calls are TRBV29-1 and TRBJ1-5, with D possibly matching TRBD1 (6 bases). V gave up 4 bases and J gave up 6 bases, with 13 bases separating them. Germline CDR1 SQVTM, CDR2 ANQGSEA. The CDR3 loop spans 13 amino acids. This CDR3 reads CSVGQALGQPQHF. The CDR3 nucleotides read TGCAGCGTTGGACAGGCCCTAGGTCAGCCCCAGCATTTT.

This chain links TRBV30 with TRBJ1-5, with D possibly being TRBD1 (6 bases). Trimming pared 1 base from V and 5 bases from J, leaving 12 bases between. Germline values: CDR1 GTSNPN, CDR2 SVGIG (reference sequence). The CDR3 contains 14 residues. The CDR3 DNA reads as TGTGCCTGGAGTGACAGGGACTTTTATCAGCCCCAGCATTTT. It yields the protein CAWSDRDFYQPQHF.

V is TRBV27 and J is TRBJ2-7; D possibly matches TRBD1 or TRBD2 (5 bases each). Germline V CDR1 and CDR2: MNHEY, SMNVEV (reference sequence). Trimming stripped 2 bases from V and 1 base from J, with 9 bases between. CDR3 length: 14 amino acids. CDR3 protein: CASSLGGRSYEQYF. Written as DNA, the CDR3 is TGTGCCAGCAGTTTAGGGGGTAGGTCCTACGAGCAGTACTTC.

The genes are TRBV7-2 and TRBJ2-3; D is unclear. Germline V gives CDR1 SGHTA, CDR2 FQGNSA. V was pared by 2 bases and J by 6 bases, with 15 bases between. CDR3 length: 15 residues. The CDR3 reads CASSLTPLTLDTQYF. In DNA, the CDR3 is TGTGCCAGCAGCTTAACCCCCCTAACGCTGGATACGCAGTATTTT.

The chain joins TRBV18 to TRBJ2-7; D is undetermined. This CDR3 spans 13 amino acids. Trimming cost V 3 bases and J 3 bases, with 9 bases left between them. Germline assignment: CDR1 KGHSH and CDR2 LQKENI. As DNA, the CDR3 is TGTGCCAGCTCACCGGACCGTCACTACGAGCAGTACTTC. Protein product: CASSPDRHYEQYF.